This TCR beta chain originates from a study of glioma-infiltrating T cells after dendritic cell vaccination. TCRB CDR3 was amplified from 2 ug genomic DNA or less. The PCR used 60 V beta and 13 J beta primers. Clones were sequenced by immunoSEQ multiplex PCR, and TCRdb holds only the in-frame ones, with some missing. The data hold 100,000 or so clones, with around 80% observed a single time. Trimming cost V 2 bases and J 0 bases, with 11 bases left between them. The germline gives CDR1 KGHSH, CDR2 LQKENI. There are 16 residues in the CDR3. Regarding time point: after dendritic cell vaccination, including at tumor progression/relapse.

The genes are TRBV18 and TRBJ1-5, with D unresolved. This receptor was identified in a human donor with glioblastoma. The source was blood, collected after dendritic cell vaccination. CDR3 amino acids: CASSPSPSNSNQPQHF. CDR3 nucleotide sequence: TGTGCCAGCTCACCAAGCCCGTCAAATAGCAATCAGCCCCAGCATTTT.